The 3 T cell receptor beta chains in this list originate from one sample, sequenced in a study of human T cells and chemical hapten exposure. Via MiXCR, TCRdb re-called the RACE reads, giving one row per CDR3 protein. The table lists under 75,000 distinct CDR3 sequences, about 9% of them singletons, with about 3.5% in the top ten. The time point denotes: patch test 2, 6 weeks after DPC sensitization. Treatment: therapeutic diphenylcyclopropenone sensitization with weekly scalp DPC. The sample here was whole blood, taken in connection with sensitization to the hapten diphenylcyclopropenone (DPC). The receptors stem from a woman aged 45-65 years with alopecia areata. Some clones in this sample may be carry-over from other donors' samples.

The chain links TRBV4-3 to TRBJ2-3, with D possibly being TRBD2 (6 bases). This CDR3 is 14 amino acids long. Germline values: CDR1 LGHNA, CDR2 YSLEER. V was cut by 4 bases and J by 5 bases, with 13 bases left in between. In DNA, the CDR3 is TGCGCCAGCAGCCGGGAGGCCGTTTTAGATACGCAGTATTTT. It translates to CASSREAVLDTQYF.

This clonotype was recorded at least ten times. The chain employs TRBV27 and TRBJ1-3; D is uncertain. The CDR3 contains 14 residues. Germline-derived CDR1 and CDR2 are MNHEY and SMNVEV (reference sequence). The ends were cut back, 7 bases at V and 0 bases at J, with 10 bases in the middle. The CDR3 here is CASKQTYSGNTIYF. Written as DNA, the CDR3 is TGTGCCAGCAAACAGACTTACTCTGGAAACACCATATATTTT.

This clonotype was detected ten times or more. The chain recombines TRBV15 with TRBJ2-7; D call uncertain. The CDR3 has 13 residues. Germline values: CDR1 LNHNV, CDR2 YYDKDF (reference sequence). V lost 3 bases and J 7 bases, leaving 13 bases between the germline ends. DNA for the CDR3: TGTGCCACCAGCAGTCGACGGGCCGGTGAGCAGTACTTC. As protein: CATSSRRAGEQYF.